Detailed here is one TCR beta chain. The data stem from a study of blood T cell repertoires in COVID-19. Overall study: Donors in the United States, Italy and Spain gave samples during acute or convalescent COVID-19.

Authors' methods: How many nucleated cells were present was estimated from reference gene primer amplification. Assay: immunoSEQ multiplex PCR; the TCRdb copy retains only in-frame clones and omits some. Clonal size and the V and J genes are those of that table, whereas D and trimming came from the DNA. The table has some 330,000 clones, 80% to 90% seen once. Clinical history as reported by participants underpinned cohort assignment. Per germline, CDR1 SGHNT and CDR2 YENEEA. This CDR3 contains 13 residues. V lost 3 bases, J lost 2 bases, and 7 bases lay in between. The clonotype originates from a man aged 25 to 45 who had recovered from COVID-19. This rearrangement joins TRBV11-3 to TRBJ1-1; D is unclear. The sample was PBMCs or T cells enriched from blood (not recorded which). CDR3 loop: CASSLARNTEAFF. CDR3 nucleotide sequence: TGTGCCAGCAGCTTGGCCAGAAACACTGAAGCTTTCTTT.